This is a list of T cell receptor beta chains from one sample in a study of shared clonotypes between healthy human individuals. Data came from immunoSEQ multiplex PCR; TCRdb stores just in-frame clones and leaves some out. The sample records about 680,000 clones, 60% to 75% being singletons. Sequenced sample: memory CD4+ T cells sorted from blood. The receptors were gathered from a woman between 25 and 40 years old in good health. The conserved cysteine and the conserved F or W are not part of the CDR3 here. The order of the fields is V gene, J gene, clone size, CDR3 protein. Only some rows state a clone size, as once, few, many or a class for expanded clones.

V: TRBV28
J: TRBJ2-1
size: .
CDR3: ASSSSGLPFKSYNEQF

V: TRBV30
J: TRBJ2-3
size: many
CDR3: AWRFRLAGKIDTQY

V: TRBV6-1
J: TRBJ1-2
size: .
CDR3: ASCRQNTNYGYT

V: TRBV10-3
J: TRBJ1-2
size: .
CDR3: AISEPDRDPYT

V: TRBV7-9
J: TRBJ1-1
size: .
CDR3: ASKIGPNPAF

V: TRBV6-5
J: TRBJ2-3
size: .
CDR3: ASSPHGLSTDTQY

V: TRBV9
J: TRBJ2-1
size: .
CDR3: ASSVGEVNEQF

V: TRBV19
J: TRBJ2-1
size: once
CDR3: ASSTKPGTSYNEQF

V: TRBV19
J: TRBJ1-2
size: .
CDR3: ASSGDRGLFGYT

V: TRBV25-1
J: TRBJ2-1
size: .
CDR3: ASSDRDSHYNEQF

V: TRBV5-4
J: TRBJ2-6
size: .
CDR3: ASSLDSASGSLSGANVLT

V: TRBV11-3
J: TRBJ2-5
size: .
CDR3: ASSPGGREETQY

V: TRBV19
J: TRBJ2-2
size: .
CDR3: ASSYLGGGPTGELF

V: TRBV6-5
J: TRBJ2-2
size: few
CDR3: ASRGLTQATGELF

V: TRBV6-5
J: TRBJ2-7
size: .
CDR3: ASAPAGLELGGQY

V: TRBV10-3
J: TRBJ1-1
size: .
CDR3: AISSLGTEAF

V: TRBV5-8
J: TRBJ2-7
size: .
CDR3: ASSTDSKYEQY

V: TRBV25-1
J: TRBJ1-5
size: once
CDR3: ASSNTGGNQPQH

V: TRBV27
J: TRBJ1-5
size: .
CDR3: ATARERSNQPQH

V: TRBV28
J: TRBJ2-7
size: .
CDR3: ASSLPGQTLLAPVYEQY

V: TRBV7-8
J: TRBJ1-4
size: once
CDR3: ASSLDPGMTNEKLF

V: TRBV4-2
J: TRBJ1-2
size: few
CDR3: ASSPTGGYGYT